Shown below are 21 T cell receptor beta chains from a single sample sequenced in a study of CD8 T cells in ankylosing spondylitis. A single record per CDR3 protein comes from TCRdb applying MiXCR to the 5' RACE reads. The sample has about 220,000 distinct CDR3 sequences, roughly a tenth seen once. The sequencing sample was made of blood, either unsorted or a sorted T cell fraction (not recorded which). The source of these receptors is a male donor with ankylosing spondylitis or in good health (not recorded which).

V gene TRBV7-2 combines with J gene TRBJ2-3; D may be TRBD1 (6 bases). Germline loops: CDR1 SGHTA, CDR2 FQGNSA. The CDR3 consists of 14 residues. The ends were cut back, 2 bases at V and 4 bases at J, with 10 bases in the middle. DNA of the CDR3: TGTGCCAGCAGCTTATCGCAGGGGTCAGATACGCAGTATTTT. Translation gives CASSLSQGSDTQYF.

This clonotype has ten or more counts. The gene calls are TRBV20-1 and TRBJ2-1, with 11 positions matching TRBD2. The CDR3 has 16 residues. The V gene end was trimmed by 6 bases and the J gene end by 3 bases; junction bases not matched to a gene: 10. Per germline, CDR1 DFQATT and CDR2 SNEGSKA (reference sequence). As DNA, the CDR3 is TGCAGTGCCCAGTGGGCTAGCGGGGGGCACTACAATGAGCAGTTCTTC. The encoded protein is CSAQWASGGHYNEQFF.

In this sample, this clonotype turned up many times. The genes are TRBV15 and TRBJ2-7; D unclear. The V end was cut by 0 bases, the J end by 2 bases, with 8 bases between. Per the germline V gene, CDR1 is LNHNV and CDR2 is YYDKDF (reference sequence). CDR3 size: 14 residues. Here the CDR3 DNA reads TGTGCCACCAGCAGAGAGGCCGATGCCTACGAGCAGTACTTC. Its translation: CATSREADAYEQYF.

The chain combines TRBV29-1 with TRBJ1-2; 9 positions match TRBD1. The CDR3 is 13 residues long. The ends lost 7 bases at V and 4 bases at J; junction bases unmatched: 7. Germline CDR1 and CDR2: SQVTM and ANQGSEA. The CDR3 nucleotides are TGCAGCGGGGGAACGGGACAGGGCTATGGCTACACCTTC. Its protein product is CSGGTGQGYGYTF.

This clonotype was recorded a few times. V and J are TRBV2 and TRBJ2-6, with D maybe TRBD1 (5 bases). Germline-derived CDR1 and CDR2 are SNHLY and FYNNEI. The CDR3 totals 19 residues. V was pared by 5 bases and J by 0 bases, with 20 bases between. In nucleotides, the CDR3 is TGTGCCAGCAGTTTCTATTGGGTCAGGGCCAACTCTGGGGCCAACGTCCTGACTTTC. Translated, it gives CASSFYWVRANSGANVLTF.

Only a few counts were recorded for this clonotype. The chain employs TRBV3-1 and TRBJ2-2; 7 bases agree with TRBD2. Per germline, CDR1 LGHDT and CDR2 YNNKEL (reference sequence). The J segment lost 6 bases and the V segment lost 4 bases, leaving 11 bases of the junction unmatched. The CDR3 totals 16 residues. The CDR3 DNA reads TGTGCCAGCAGCCCCTCCGGGACTACCCTTCCCGGGGAGCTGTTTTTT. It yields the protein CASSPSGTTLPGELFF. The complete variable domain, with remaining parts taken from reference TRBV3-1 and TRBJ2-2, reads DTAVSQTPKYLVTQMGNDKSIKCEQNLGHDTMYWYKQDSKKFLKIMFSYNNKELIINETVPNRFSPKSPDKAHLNLHINSLELGDSAVYFCASSPSGTTLPGELFFGEGSRLTVL.

This clonotype has at least ten counts. The genes are TRBV10-2 and TRBJ2-5; 8 bases are shared with TRBD1. The CDR3 totals 15 residues. With V trimmed by 5 bases and J by 0 bases, 5 bases remained unmatched. Germline V gene lookup returns CDR1 WSHSY and CDR2 SAAADI. CDR3 region: CASSTTGVYQETQYF. As DNA, the CDR3 is TGCGCCAGCAGTACGACAGGGGTGTACCAAGAGACCCAGTACTTC.

This clonotype was detected ten times or more. V gene TRBV29-1 combines with J gene TRBJ1-2; 9 positions agree with TRBD1. The V segment lost 6 bases and the J segment 2 bases; nucleotides outside the gene matches: 13. Germline loops: CDR1 SQVTM, CDR2 ANQGSEA. CDR3 length: 16 residues. The CDR3: CSVGRSEDRGNYGYTF. CDR3 DNA sequence: TGCAGCGTCGGACGATCGGAGGACAGGGGCAACTATGGCTACACCTTC.

This clonotype appeared many times. The gene calls are TRBV7-2 and TRBJ1-5; D ambiguous. Germline V gene lookup returns CDR1 SGHTA and CDR2 FQGNSA. CDR3 size: 11 residues. V lost 5 bases and J 13 bases, leaving 12 bases between the germline ends. The CDR3 DNA follows: TGTGCCAGCAGCCGAGGTAGAGGTCAGCATTTT. This gives the protein CASSRGRGQHF.

This chain uses TRBV12-3 or TRBV12-4 with TRBJ2-7; D not certain. Trimming left V 3 bases short and J 2 bases short, with 8 bases between. This CDR3 is 13 amino acids long. The chain's CDR3 is CASSLGPAYEQYF. CDR3 DNA: TGTGCCAGCAGTTTGGGTCCGGCCTACGAGCAGTACTTC.

Turning to this clonotype: A read error may produce the germline difference seen at one junction end. The genes are TRBV5-1 and TRBJ2-1; D possibly corresponds to TRBD1 (6 bases). Germline V gives CDR1 SGHRS, CDR2 YFSETQ. The CDR3 is made up of 14 amino acids. The CDR3 nucleotides read TGCGCCAGCAGGTTGGGAGACAGGTACAATGAGCAGTTCTTC. Translating gives CASRLGDRYNEQFF.

Worth noting for this clonotype: Being one base from a much bigger clone, this may be a read error. This chain's CDR3 is CASDSTGTGKGYGYTF. The CDR3 DNA sequence: TGCGCCAGCGATTCAACCGGGACAGGTAAAGGGTACGGCTACACCTTC. The V gene is TRBV5-1, the J gene TRBJ1-2, with 8 bases fitting TRBD1. Germline trimming cut 7 bases from V and 8 bases from J; bases unmatched to any gene: 19. Germline-derived CDR1 and CDR2 are SGHRS and YFSETQ. The CDR3 runs to 16 residues.

This clonotype was seen ten or more times. This chain uses TRBV5-8 with TRBJ2-7; the match to TRBD1 covers 7 bases. The junction had 5 bases not matched to a gene; V was cut back by 0 bases and J by 2 bases. The CDR3 loop spans 15 amino acids. Germline V gene data show CDR1 as SGHTS and CDR2 as YDEGEE. CDR3 loop: CASSLVRTGTYEQYF. The CDR3 nucleotides are TGTGCCAGCAGCTTGGTTAGGACAGGTACCTACGAGCAGTACTTC.

This clonotype was detected many times. This chain connects TRBV7-6 to TRBJ2-2, with no clear D. CDR3 length equals 11 residues. V was cut by 1 base and J by 8 bases, with 2 bases left in between. Germline loops: CDR1 SGHVS, CDR2 FNYEAQ. CDR3 residues: CASSLVGELFF. CDR3 DNA sequence: TGTGCCAGCAGCTTAGTTGGGGAGCTGTTTTTT.

In its sample, this clonotype was seen many times. The gene calls are TRBV7-6 and TRBJ2-2, with 7 nucleotides matching TRBD2. V was pared by 0 bases and J by 3 bases, with 7 bases of the junction left unmatched. Germline V gives CDR1 SGHVS, CDR2 FNYEAQ. This CDR3 is built from 17 residues. CDR3 DNA sequence: TGTGCCAGCAGCTTAGCCCCGGGGCTAGCGGACACCGGGGAGCTGTTTTTT. Its protein is CASSLAPGLADTGELFF.

In its sample, this clonotype was seen a few times. J is TRBJ2-7 and V is TRBV14; maybe TRBD2 (7 bases). Germline V gene data show CDR1 as SGHDN and CDR2 as FVKESK. CDR3 length: 14 amino acids. The V end lost 8 bases, the J end lost 1 base, and 15 bases lay between the germline ends. The CDR3 DNA sequence: TGTGCCAGCGCCTACGGGGGGCCTTCCTACGAGCAGTACTTC. It specifies CASAYGGPSYEQYF. The full variable domain, its missing parts supplied by reference TRBV14 and TRBJ2-7, is EAGVTQFPSHSVIEKGQTVTLRCDPISGHDNLYWYRRVMGKEIKFLLHFVKESKQDESGMPNNRFLAERTGGTYSTLKVQPAELEDSGVYFCASAYGGPSYEQYFGPGTRLTVT.

This clonotype was detected many times. This chain connects TRBV5-1 to TRBJ2-5; no clear D. Trimming stripped 0 bases from V and 1 base from J, with 13 bases between. The CDR3 has 16 residues. The germline V gene has CDR1 SGHRS and CDR2 YFSETQ. As DNA, the CDR3 is TGCGCCAGCAGCTTGGGGGCGAAAGCGACCCAAGAGACCCAGTACTTC. This sequence encodes CASSLGAKATQETQYF.

The rearrangement uses TRBV3-1 and TRBJ1-1; D gene unclear. The CDR3 has 15 residues. Between the trimmed V and J ends, which lost 0 bases and 6 bases, there was a span of 14 bases. Looked up from germline, CDR1 is LGHDT and CDR2 is YNNKEL (reference sequence). Here the CDR3 reads CASSQDPTGSSEAFF. The CDR3, as DNA: TGTGCCAGCAGCCAAGATCCCACCGGGTCTTCTGAAGCTTTCTTT.

The sample holds many counts of this clonotype. At one end, the junction sequence differs from germline, possibly due to a read error. This rearrangement joins TRBV10-3 to TRBJ2-1, with 7 bases identical to TRBD1. The germline CDR1 and CDR2 sequences are ENHRY and SYGVKD. There are 14 residues in the CDR3. The DNA for the CDR3 is TGTGCCACCAGTACAGGGGACTCCTACAATGAGCAGTTCTTC. Its translation: CATSTGDSYNEQFF.

This clonotype showed up many times. This rearrangement joins TRBV29-1 to TRBJ2-5; D may be TRBD2 (6 bases). Trimming took off 3 bases at V and 2 bases at J, with 13 bases between the two ends. The CDR3 length is 14 residues. CDR1 and CDR2 from the germline V gene are SQVTM and ANQGSEA. CDR3 loop: CSVDGGAEQETQYF. The CDR3 coding sequence is TGCAGCGTTGACGGCGGGGCCGAACAAGAGACCCAGTACTTC.

This clonotype appeared a few times. This sequence joins TRBV7-2 and TRBJ2-7; possible D gene TRBD2, 7 bases. There are 15 residues in the CDR3. The germline V and J ends were trimmed by 4 bases and 2 bases, with 15 bases remaining between them. Germline V gives CDR1 SGHTA, CDR2 FQGNSA. The CDR3, as DNA: TGTGCCAGCAGCTCCCAGGCGGGGGCAACCTACGAGCAGTACTTC. Translated, it gives CASSSQAGATYEQYF.